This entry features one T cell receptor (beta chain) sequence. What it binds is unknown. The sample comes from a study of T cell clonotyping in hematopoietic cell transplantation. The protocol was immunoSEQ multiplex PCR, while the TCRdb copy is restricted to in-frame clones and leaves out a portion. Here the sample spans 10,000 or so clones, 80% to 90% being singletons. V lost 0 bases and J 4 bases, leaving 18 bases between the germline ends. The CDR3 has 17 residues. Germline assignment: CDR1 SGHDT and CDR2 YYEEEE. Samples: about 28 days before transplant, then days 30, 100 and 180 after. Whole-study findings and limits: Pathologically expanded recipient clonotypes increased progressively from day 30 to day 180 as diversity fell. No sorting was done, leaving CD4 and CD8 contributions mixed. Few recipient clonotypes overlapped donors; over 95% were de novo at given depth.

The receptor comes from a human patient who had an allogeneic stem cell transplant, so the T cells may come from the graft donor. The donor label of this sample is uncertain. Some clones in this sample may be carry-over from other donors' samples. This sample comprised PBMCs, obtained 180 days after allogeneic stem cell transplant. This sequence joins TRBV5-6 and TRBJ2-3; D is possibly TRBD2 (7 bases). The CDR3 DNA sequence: TGTGCCAGCAGCTTGGGAGGCGGGGGCCCCTCAGCAGATACGCAGTATTTT. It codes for CASSLGGGGPSADTQYF.